The T cell receptor beta chain under discussion was sequenced for a study of T-cell memory formation after mild COVID-19. This clonotype has just a few counts. One entry per CDR3 protein results from TCRdb running MiXCR on the 5' RACE reads. This table has more than 150,000 distinct CDR3 sequences, around 18% appearing once. Input material: PBMCs or a T cell subset sorted from them (not recorded which). This receptor was obtained from a young man who had mild COVID-19 (a few samples of this study predate the infection). Cell type and time point are not known.

CDR3 loop: CASSLDGSTNEKLFF. CDR3 sequence (DNA): TGCGCCAGCAGCTTGGACGGCTCAACTAATGAAAAACTGTTTTTT. The rearrangement uses TRBV5-1 and TRBJ1-4, with D unclear. The V gene lost 0 bases and the J gene lost 0 bases, with 6 bases spanning the gap. From germline, CDR1 is SGHRS and CDR2 YFSETQ. This CDR3 region has 15 residues. Based on the CDR3 plus reference TRBV5-1 and TRBJ1-4, the full variable domain is KAGVTQTPRYLIKTRGQQVTLSCSPISGHRSVSWYQQTPGQGLQFLFEYFSETQRNKGNFPGRFSGRQFSNSRSEMNVSTLELGDSALYLCASSLDGSTNEKLFFGSGTQLSVL.